This section outlines one TCR beta chain sequence together with its context. There is no known antigen for this receptor. The sample holds no much larger clone one base away, and base qualities are not on file. Patients with a history of autoimmune disease or receiving systemic immunosuppression were excluded from the trial. Peripheral blood for TCR sequencing was collected from all dose cohorts at baseline, on cycle 4 day 1, and on cycle 7 day 1. Samples were obtained from an open-label, multicenter, first-in-human phase I dose-escalation trial of ivuxolimab. The trial enrolled adults with locally advanced or metastatic head and neck squamous cell, hepatocellular, melanoma or renal cell carcinoma. Before TCR sequencing, CD4+ T cells and CD8+ T cells from peripheral blood were sorted into separate populations. These data belong to a study of OX40 agonist ivuxolimab in advanced cancers. In the study overall: Ivuxolimab was an agonistic, fully human IgG2 monoclonal antibody directed against OX40 (CD134), a costimulatory receptor. Of the roughly 54 dose-escalation patients, hepatocellular carcinoma was present in approximately 20, melanoma in approximately 15, renal cell carcinoma in 9 and head and neck cancer in 9. Partial responses were achieved by three dose-escalation patients, of whom one had hepatocellular carcinoma and two had cutaneous melanoma. Intravenous ivuxolimab was administered to patients every 2 weeks at six dose levels: 0.01, 0.1, 0.3, 1.5, 3 and 10 mg/kg. In the dose-escalation cohort, approximately 82% of patients were male, and the mean age was around 60 years with a range of roughly 23 to 79. Prior anti-PD-1, anti-PD-L1 or anti-CTLA-4 therapy was permitted, and 35% to 40% of dose-escalation patients had received checkpoint inhibitors. The purpose of peripheral TCRbeta sequencing was to test whether ivuxolimab changed TCR sequence diversity and led to clonal T-cell expansion. The paper describes the monotherapy dose-escalation part (N = 52 patients) of the phase I trial of ivuxolimab.

Results and caveats for the whole study, not just this receptor: Low levels of normalized T-cell clonal expansion were also seen in some nonresponding patients. The antigen specificity of the clonally expanded peripheral T cells was not determined. On average, CD8+ T cells showed more expanded clones than CD4+ T cells after ivuxolimab. Partial responders in the 0.1-3.0 mg/kg groups had among the lowest normalized peripheral clonal expansion, especially among CD8+ T cells. Clonal expansion of both CD4+ and CD8+ blood T cells was observed from baseline to week 6 at doses 0.1 to 3.0 mg/kg.

The CDR3 goes from the cysteine to the phenylalanine over 16 residues. Of all the DNA, just the CDR3 is kept, 48 bases in frame from base 1. CDR1 and CDR2 are drawn from the germline V gene: SGHDN, FVKESK. V loses 5 bases at its end and J loses 4 bases; junction bases beyond the gene matches: 3. To sequence the TCRbeta CDR3 region, genomic DNA was isolated from the sorted cells. The immunoSEQ Assay was used for sequencing of TCRbeta CDR3 regions. TCRdb provides this immuneACCESS table in a form limited to in-frame rearrangements. Some clones are lacking; in checked studies, under half of them reflect an unresolved V gene, and why the rest are absent is not known. The sample yields some 98,000 clones; approximately 93% were counted once. The ten largest make up about 0.24% of the sample.

Sequenced material: CD4+ or CD8+ T cells sorted from blood, taken in a trial of the OX40 agonist ivuxolimab. The clonotype was recovered from an adult with an advanced solid tumor such as melanoma, head and neck, liver or kidney cancer. This chain is built from TRBV14 and TRBJ2-1, with TRBD2 identical over 15 junction bases. Here is the DNA: TGTGCCAGCAGCAGGACTAGCGGGAGGGGGTACAATGAGCAGTTCTTC. Translation gives CASSRTSGRGYNEQFF.